The T cell receptor (beta chain) under discussion was sequenced for a study of blood T cells in healthy people across ages. The CDR3 loop spans 11 amino acids. Germline CDR1 and CDR2: SQVTM and ANQGSEA. Alongside a J-beta primer mix, a sample-barcoded 5' primer served in a second PCR lasting roughly 7 to 11 cycles. A template-switch adaptor containing 12 random nucleotides labeled each cDNA molecule. TCRdb used MiXCR to reprocess the 5' RACE reads, holding one entry per CDR3 protein. In the table there are roughly 1,500,000 distinct CDR3 sequences, approximately 40% of which are singletons. Overall study findings and caveats: In long-lived donors, naive CD4+ cell counts and diversity exceeded those of aged donors.

A word on this clonotype: Its antigen is not identified. This sequence may be a read error, since a much larger clone differs from it by one base.

Material: blood. This receptor was taken from a woman between 18 and 29 years old in good health. This chain uses TRBV29-1 with TRBJ2-4; 7 bases line up with TRBD2. The last part of the DNA fits TRBJ2-7 better; the J call may be wrong. CDR3: CSVQRGYEQYF. The CDR3 region has the DNA TGCAGCGTCCAGCGGGGTTACGAGCAGTACTTC.